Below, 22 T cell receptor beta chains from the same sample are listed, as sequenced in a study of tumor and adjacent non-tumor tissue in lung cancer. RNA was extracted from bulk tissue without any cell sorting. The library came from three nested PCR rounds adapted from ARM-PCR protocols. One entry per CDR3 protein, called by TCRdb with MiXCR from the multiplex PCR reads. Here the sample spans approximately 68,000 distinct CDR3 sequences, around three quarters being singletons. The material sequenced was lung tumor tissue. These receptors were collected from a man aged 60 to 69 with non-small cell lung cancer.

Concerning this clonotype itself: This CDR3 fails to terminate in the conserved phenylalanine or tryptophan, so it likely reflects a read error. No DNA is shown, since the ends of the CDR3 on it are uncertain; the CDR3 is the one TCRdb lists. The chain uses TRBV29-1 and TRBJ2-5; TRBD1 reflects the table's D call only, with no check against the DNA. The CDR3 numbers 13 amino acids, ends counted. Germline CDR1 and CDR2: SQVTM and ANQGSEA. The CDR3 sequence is CGVETGVQETEYS.

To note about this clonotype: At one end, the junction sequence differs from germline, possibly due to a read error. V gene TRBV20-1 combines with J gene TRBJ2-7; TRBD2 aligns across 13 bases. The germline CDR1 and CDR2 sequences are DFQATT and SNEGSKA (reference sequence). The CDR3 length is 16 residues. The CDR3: CRAWTSGSKNSCEQYF. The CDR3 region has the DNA TGCCGTGCTTGGACTAGCGGGAGTAAGAACTCCTGCGAGCAGTACTTC.

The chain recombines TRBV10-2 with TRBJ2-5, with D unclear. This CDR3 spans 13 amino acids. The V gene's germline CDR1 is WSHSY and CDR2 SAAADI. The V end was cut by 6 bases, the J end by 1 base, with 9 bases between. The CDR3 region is CASSMVGQETQYF. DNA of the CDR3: TGCGCCAGCAGCATGGTGGGCCAAGAGACCCAGTACTTC.

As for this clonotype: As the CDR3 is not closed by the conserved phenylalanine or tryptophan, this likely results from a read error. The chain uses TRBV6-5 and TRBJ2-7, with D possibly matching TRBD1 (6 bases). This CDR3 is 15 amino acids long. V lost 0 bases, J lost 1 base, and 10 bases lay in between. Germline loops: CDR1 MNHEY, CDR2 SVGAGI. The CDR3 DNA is TGTGCCAGCAGTTACTCCGGGGACAATTCCTACGAGCAGTACTTA. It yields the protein CASSYSGDNSYEQYL.

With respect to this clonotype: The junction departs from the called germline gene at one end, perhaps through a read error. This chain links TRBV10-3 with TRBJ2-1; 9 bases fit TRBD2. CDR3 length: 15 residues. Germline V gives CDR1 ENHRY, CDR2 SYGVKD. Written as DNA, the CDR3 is TGTGCCATCAGTGGTCGACTAGCGGCCAACAATGAGCAATTCTTC. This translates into CAISGRLAANNEQFF.

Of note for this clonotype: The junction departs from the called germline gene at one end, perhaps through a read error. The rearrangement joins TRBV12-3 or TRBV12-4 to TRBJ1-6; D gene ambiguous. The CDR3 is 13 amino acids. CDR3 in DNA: TGTGTCAGCAACGGGCAGTTAAATTCACCTCTCCACTTT. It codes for CVSNGQLNSPLHF.

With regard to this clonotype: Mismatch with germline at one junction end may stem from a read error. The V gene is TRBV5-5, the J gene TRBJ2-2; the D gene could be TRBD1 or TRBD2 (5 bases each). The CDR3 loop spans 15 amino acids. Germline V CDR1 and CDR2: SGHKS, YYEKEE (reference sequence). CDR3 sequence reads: CASSSIAPNTGDLFF. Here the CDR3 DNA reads TGTGCCAGCAGCTCCATAGCGCCGAATACCGGGGACCTGTTTTTT.

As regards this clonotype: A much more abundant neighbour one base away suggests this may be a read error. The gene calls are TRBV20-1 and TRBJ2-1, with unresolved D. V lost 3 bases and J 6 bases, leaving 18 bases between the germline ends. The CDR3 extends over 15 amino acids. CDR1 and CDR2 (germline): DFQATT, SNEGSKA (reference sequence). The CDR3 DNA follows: TGCAGTGCTAGGCCCCCACTCGAAGCCTGCAATGAGCAGTTCTTC. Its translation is CSARPPLEACNEQFF.

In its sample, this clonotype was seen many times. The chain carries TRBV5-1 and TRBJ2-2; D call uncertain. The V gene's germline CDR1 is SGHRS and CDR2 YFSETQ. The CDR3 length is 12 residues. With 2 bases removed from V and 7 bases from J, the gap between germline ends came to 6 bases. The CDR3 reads CASSFFHGELFF. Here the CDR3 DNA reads TGCGCCAGCAGCTTCTTTCACGGGGAGCTGTTTTTT.

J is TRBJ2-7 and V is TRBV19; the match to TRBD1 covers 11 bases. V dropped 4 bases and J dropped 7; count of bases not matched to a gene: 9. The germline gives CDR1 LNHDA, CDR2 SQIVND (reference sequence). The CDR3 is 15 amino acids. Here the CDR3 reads CASSNSGTGGWEQYF. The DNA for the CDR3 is TGTGCCAGTAGTAACTCCGGGACAGGGGGATGGGAGCAGTACTTC.

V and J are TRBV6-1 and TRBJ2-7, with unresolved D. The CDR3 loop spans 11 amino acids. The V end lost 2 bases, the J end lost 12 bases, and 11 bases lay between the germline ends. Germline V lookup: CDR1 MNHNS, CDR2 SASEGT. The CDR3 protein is CASSENHEWYF. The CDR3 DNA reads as TGTGCCAGCAGTGAAAACCACGAGTGGTACTTC.

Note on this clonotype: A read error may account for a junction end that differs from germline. CDR3 bases: TGCAATGCTAGAGACCGTCGGTTCTCCTATAATGGGCAGTTCTTC. It codes for CNARDRRFSYNGQFF. The rearrangement links TRBV20-1 to TRBJ2-1; D is ambiguous. The CDR3 has 15 residues. Germline CDR1 and CDR2: DFQATT and SNEGSKA (reference sequence).

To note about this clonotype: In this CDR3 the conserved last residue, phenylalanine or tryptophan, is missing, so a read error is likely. CDR3 loop: CSAPEQGGNIQYL. The CDR3 DNA is TGCAGTGCTCCCGAACAGGGTGGAAACATTCAGTACCTC. The chain recombines TRBV20-1 with TRBJ2-4, with D possibly matching TRBD1 (6 bases). The CDR3 runs to 13 residues. Germline CDR1 reads DFQATT; CDR2 reads SNEGSKA (reference sequence). With 5 bases removed from V and 6 bases from J, the gap between germline ends came to 14 bases.

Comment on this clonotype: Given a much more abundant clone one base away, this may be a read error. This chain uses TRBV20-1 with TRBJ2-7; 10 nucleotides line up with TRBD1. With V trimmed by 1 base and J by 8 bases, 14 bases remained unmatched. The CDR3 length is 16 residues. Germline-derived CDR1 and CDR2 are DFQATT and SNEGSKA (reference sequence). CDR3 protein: CSARGPGGQGIMQQYF. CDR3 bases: TGCAGTGCTAGAGGGCCCGGGGGACAGGGGATCATGCAGCAGTACTTC.

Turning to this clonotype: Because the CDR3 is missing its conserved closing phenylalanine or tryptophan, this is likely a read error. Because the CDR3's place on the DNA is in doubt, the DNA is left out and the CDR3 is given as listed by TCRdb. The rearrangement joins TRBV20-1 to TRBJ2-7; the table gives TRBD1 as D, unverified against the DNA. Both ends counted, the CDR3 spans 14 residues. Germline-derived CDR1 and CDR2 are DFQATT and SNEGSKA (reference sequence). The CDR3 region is CSSPLTGGRNEQYL.

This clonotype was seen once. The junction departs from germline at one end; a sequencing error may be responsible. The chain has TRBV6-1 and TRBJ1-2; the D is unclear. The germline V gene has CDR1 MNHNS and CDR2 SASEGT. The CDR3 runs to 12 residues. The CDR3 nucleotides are TGTGCCAGCAGAGAACAGATATATGGCTATACCTTC. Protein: CASREQIYGYTF.

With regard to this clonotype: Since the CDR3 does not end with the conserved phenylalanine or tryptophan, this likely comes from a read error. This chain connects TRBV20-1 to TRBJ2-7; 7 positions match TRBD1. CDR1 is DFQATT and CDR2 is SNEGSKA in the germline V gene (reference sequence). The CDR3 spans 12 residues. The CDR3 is CSARDRHDEQYI. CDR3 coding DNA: TGCAGTGCGAGGGACAGACACGACGAACAGTACATC.

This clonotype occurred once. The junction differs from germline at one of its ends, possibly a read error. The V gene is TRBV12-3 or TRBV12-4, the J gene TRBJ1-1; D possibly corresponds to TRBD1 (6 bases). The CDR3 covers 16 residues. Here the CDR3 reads CASNLRTDKQGTEAFF. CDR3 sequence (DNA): TGTGCTAGCAATCTAAGAACCGACAAACAGGGCACAGAAGCTTTCTTT.

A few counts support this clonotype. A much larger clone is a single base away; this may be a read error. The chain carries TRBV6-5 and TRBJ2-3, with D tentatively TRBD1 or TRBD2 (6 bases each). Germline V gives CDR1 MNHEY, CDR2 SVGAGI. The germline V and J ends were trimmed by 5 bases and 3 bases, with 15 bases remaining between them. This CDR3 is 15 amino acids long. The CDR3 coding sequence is TGTGCCAGCAGTCACTTGGGGGGCGGTACAGATACGCAGTATTTT. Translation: CASSHLGGGTDTQYF.

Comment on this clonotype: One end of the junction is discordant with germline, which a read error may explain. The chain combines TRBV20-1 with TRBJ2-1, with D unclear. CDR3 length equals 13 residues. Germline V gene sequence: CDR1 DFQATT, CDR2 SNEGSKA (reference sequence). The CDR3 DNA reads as TGCAGTGCTCGGAACTTACCCTATAATGAGCAGTTATTC. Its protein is CSARNLPYNEQLF.

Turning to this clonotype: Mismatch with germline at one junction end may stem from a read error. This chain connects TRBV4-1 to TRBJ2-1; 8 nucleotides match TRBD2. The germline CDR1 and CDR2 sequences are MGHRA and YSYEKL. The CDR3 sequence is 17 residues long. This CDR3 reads CASSQVFSGTGWNEQFF. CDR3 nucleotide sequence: TGCGCCAGCAGCCAAGTCTTTAGCGGGACGGGGTGGAATGAGCAATTCTTC.

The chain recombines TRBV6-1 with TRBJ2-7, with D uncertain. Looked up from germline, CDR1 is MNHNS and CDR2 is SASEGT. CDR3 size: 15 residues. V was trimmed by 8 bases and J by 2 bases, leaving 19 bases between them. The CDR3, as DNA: TGTGCCAGCTGTGTAAGTACAGAATGGACCTACGAGCAGTACTTC. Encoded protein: CASCVSTEWTYEQYF.